This entry concerns a single TCR beta chain. The data stem from a study of T cell changes during pregnancy in multiple sclerosis. Germline lookup yields CDR1 LNHDA and CDR2 SQIVND (reference sequence). V gave up 4 bases and J gave up 7 bases; unmatched junction bases: 8. The CDR3 consists of 14 residues. Profiled with immunoSEQ multiplex PCR; TCRdb holds only in-frame clones, not every one. This sample has around 80,000 clones; around 92% occur once, and the top ten carry 2.6%. The sample in question was peripheral blood, obtained before pregnancy. This sequence was found in a female donor with multiple sclerosis, enrolled in a pregnancy study. The chain carries TRBV19 and TRBJ2-7; the match to TRBD2 covers 9 bases. DNA of the CDR3: TGTGCCAGTAGTAAGGATAGCGGGAGTGTGGAGCAGTACTTC. Its translation: CASSKDSGSVEQYF. Complete variable domain (other parts from reference TRBV19 and TRBJ2-7): DGGITQSPKYLFRKEGQNVTLSCEQNLNHDAMYWYRQDPGQGLRLIYYSQIVNDFQKGDIAEGYSVSREKKESFPLTVTSAQKNPTAFYLCASSKDSGSVEQYFGPGTRLTVT.